One sample yielded the 4 T cell receptor beta chains listed below, sequenced in a study of vaccination effects on CD4 cells after COVID-19 (dated by TCRdb to 2022 to 2024). After around 11 days of culture, CD4+ T cells were isolated with the EasySep CD4+ T cell isolation kit. Each participant received two doses of an mRNA SARS-CoV-2 vaccine, either BNT162b2 or mRNA-1273. These receptors' antigens are unknown. Library preparation employed the immunoSEQ multiplex PCR assay. In TCRdb, the immuneACCESS table is reduced to in-frame sequences with V and J assigned. These tables do not hold every clone; where another copy was compared, an unresolved V gene accounts for under half, and the others remain unexplained. The sample table contains tens of thousands of clones; only one count was recorded for less than 75% of them. The ten largest clonotypes hold less than 2.5% of the sample. The sample consisted of CD4+ T cells from PBMCs cultured without peptide, taken after COVID-19 vaccination. Source of these receptors: a human donor who received a COVID-19 vaccine.

The chain has TRBV19 and TRBJ1-2, with 10 bases identical to TRBD1. Germline CDR1 is LNHDA and CDR2 is SQIVND (reference sequence). This CDR3 comprises 15 residues. Germline trimming cut 3 bases from V and 0 bases from J; bases unmatched to any gene: 1. The CDR3 region is CASSMGQGSNYGYTF. As DNA, the CDR3 is TGTGCCAGTAGTATGGGACAGGGGTCTAACTATGGCTACACCTTC.

The chain employs TRBV27 and TRBJ1-4; D call uncertain. V gave up 3 bases and J gave up 8 bases, with 10 bases separating them. CDR1 and CDR2 from the germline V gene are MNHEY and SMNVEV (reference sequence). CDR3 length: 13 residues. CDR3 DNA sequence: TGTGCCAGCAGTTTTAGGAGGTCCGAAAAACTGTTTTTT. It translates to CASSFRRSEKLFF.

The chain carries TRBV12-3 or TRBV12-4 and TRBJ2-5; D remains unclear. Trimming removed 5 bases at V and 2 bases at J, with 9 bases between. This CDR3 comprises 13 residues. The CDR3 region is CASSRGDQETQYF. CDR3 sequence (DNA): TGTGCCAGCAGTCGTGGGGATCAAGAGACCCAGTACTTC.

This clone was observed a few times. The rearrangement uses TRBV27 and TRBJ1-6, with D unclear. Looked up from germline, CDR1 is MNHEY and CDR2 is SMNVEV (reference sequence). The V end was cut by 7 bases, the J end by 7 bases, with 11 bases between. The CDR3 consists of 13 residues. The CDR3 is CASTGGLNSPLHF. The CDR3, as DNA: TGTGCCAGCACCGGCGGGCTCAATTCACCCCTCCACTTT.